Measured by frequency, the clone carrying this T cell receptor beta chain is medium-sized. The antigen remains undetermined. TRB rearrangements were amplified by touch-down multiplex PCR with mixed TRB-A/B primers. Reanalyzing the multiplex PCR reads, TCRdb keeps one entry per CDR3 protein, without DNA. The table counts around 9,500 distinct CDR3 sequences; roughly a tenth lies in the top ten. This record comes from a study of T cell clusters in autoimmune cytopenias. The study's findings and limits: The T cell clusters came from computational analysis alone and lack functional validation.

The CDR3 has 17 residues. CDR1 is KGHDR and CDR2 is SFDVKD in the germline V gene. TRB amplification used around 270 ng of peripheral blood genomic DNA. This clonotype originated in a human donor with an autoimmune cytopenia or autoimmune hepatitis (not recorded which). The chain has TRBV24-1 and TRBJ2-2; TCRdb designates TRBD1, a call that cannot be tested without DNA. The source material was peripheral blood. The CDR3 spells CATSDLYGGVNTGELFF.